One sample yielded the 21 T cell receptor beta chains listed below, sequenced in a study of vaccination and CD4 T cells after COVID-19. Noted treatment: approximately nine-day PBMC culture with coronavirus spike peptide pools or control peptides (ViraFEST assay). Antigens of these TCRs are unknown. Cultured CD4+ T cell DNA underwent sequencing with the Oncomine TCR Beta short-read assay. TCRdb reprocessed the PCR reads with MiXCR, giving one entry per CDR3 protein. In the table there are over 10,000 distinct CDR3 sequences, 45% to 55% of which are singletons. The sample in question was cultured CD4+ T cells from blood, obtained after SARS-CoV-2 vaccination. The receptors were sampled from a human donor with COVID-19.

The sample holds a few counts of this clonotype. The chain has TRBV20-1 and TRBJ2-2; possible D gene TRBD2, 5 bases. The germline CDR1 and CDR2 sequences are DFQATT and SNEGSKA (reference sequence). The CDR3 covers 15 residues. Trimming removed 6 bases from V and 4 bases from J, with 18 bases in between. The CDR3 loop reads CSAGTQRRFTGELFF. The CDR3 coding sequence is TGCAGTGCCGGAACGCAGCGGCGGTTCACCGGGGAGCTGTTTTTT.

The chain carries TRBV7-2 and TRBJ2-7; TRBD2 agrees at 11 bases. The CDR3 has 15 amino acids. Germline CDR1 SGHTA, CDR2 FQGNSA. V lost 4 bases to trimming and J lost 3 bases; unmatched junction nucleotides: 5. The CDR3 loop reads CASSSTSGARYEQYF. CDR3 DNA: TGTGCCAGCAGCTCGACTAGCGGGGCCCGCTACGAGCAGTACTTC.

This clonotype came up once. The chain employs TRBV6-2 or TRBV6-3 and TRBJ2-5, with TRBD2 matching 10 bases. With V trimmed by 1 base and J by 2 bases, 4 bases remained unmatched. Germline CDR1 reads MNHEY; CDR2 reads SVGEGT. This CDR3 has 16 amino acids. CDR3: CASSYYSGGPQETQYF. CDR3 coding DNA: TGTGCCAGCAGTTACTATAGCGGGGGGCCACAAGAGACCCAGTACTTC.

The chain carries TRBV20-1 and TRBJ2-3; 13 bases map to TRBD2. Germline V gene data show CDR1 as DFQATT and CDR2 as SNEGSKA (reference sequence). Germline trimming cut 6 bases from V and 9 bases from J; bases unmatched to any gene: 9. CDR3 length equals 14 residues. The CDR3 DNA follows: TGCAGTGCCACGACTAGCGGGGGGACGGAGACGCAGTATTTT. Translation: CSATTSGGTETQYF.

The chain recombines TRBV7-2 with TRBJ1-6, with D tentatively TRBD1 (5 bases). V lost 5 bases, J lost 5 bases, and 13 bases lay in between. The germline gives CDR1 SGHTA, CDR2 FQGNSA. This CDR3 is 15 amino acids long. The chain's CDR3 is CASSLRVLDNSPLHF. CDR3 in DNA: TGTGCCAGCAGCCTCAGGGTTTTGGATAATTCACCCCTCCACTTT.

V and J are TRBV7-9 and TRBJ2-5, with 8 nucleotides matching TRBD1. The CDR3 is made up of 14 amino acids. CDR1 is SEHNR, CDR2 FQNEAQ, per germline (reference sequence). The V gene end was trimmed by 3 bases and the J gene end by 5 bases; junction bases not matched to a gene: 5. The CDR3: CASSLQGATETQYF. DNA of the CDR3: TGTGCCAGCAGCTTGCAGGGGGCGACGGAGACCCAGTACTTC.

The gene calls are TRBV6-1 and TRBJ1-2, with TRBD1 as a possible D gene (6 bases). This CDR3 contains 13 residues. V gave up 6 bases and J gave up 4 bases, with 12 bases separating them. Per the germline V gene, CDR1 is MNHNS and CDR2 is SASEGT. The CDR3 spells CASRTGQLYGYTF. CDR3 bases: TGTGCCAGCAGAACCGGACAGCTCTATGGCTACACCTTC.

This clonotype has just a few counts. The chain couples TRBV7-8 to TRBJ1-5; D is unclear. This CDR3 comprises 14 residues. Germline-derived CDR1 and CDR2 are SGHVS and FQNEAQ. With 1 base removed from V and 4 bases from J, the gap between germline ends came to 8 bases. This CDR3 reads CASSLDTVNQPQHF. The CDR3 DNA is TGTGCCAGCAGCTTAGACACGGTAAATCAGCCCCAGCATTTT.

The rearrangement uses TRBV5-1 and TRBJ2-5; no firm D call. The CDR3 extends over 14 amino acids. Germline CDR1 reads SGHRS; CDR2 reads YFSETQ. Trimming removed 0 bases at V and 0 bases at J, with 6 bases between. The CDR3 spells CASSLVPYQETQYF. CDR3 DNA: TGCGCCAGCAGCTTGGTACCGTACCAAGAGACCCAGTACTTC.

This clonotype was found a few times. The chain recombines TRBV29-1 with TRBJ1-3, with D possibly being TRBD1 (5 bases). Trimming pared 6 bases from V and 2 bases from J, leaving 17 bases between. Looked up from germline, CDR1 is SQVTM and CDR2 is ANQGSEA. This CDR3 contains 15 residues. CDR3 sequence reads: CSVGLLKGTGNTIYF. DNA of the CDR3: TGCAGCGTGGGGCTCTTAAAGGGAACTGGAAACACCATATATTTT.

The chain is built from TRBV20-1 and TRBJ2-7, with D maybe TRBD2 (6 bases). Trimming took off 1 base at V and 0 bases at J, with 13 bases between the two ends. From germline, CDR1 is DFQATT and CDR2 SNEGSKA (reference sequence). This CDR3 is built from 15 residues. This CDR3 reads CSARVGTFSSYEQYF. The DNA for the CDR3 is TGCAGTGCTAGAGTCGGGACTTTTAGCTCCTACGAGCAGTACTTC.

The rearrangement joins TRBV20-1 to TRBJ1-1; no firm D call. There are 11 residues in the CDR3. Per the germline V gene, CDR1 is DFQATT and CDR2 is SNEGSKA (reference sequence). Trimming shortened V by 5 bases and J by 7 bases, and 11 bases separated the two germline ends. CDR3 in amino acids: CSAPSRLEAFF. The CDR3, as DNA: TGCAGTGCTCCAAGTCGTCTTGAAGCTTTCTTT.

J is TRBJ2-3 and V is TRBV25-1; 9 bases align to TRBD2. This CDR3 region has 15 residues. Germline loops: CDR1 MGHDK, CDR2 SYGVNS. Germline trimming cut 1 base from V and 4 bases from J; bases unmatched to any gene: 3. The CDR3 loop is CASSELSGGPDTQYF. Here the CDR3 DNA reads TGTGCCAGCAGTGAATTGAGCGGGGGGCCAGATACGCAGTATTTT.

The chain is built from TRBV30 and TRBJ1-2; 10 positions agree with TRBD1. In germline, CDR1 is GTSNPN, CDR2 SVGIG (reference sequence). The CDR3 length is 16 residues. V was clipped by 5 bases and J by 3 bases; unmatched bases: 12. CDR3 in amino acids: CAWGIVTGGWDYGYTF. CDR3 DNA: TGTGCCTGGGGGATTGTGACAGGGGGCTGGGACTATGGCTACACCTTC.

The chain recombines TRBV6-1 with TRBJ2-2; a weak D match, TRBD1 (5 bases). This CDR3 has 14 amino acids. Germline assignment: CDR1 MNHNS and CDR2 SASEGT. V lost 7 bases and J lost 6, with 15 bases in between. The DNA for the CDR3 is TGTGCCAGCAACCTCGACAGTATTGCCGGGGAGCTGTTTTTT. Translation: CASNLDSIAGELFF.

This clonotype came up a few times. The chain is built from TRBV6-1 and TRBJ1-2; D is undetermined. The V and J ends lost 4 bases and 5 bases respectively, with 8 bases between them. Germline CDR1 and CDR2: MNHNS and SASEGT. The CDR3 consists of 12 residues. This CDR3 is CASSAREYGYTF. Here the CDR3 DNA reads TGTGCCAGCAGTGCGAGGGAATATGGCTACACCTTC.

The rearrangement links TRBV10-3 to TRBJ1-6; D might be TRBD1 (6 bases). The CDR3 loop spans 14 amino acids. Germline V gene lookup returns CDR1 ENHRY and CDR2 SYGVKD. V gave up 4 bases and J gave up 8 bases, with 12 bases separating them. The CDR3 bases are TGTGCCATCAGTGGGCCTCACAGGGATTCACCCCTCCACTTT. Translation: CAISGPHRDSPLHF.

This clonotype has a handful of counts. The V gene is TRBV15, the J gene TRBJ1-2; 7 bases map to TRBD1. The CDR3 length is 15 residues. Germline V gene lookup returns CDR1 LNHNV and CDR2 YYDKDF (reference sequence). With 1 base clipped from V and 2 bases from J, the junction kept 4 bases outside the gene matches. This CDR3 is CATSRVMDRNYGYTF. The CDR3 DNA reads TGTGCCACCAGCAGAGTGATGGACAGGAACTATGGCTACACCTTC.

This CDR3 reads CASSLGQGVSGANVLTF. The CDR3 nucleotides are TGTGCCAGCAGCTTAGGACAGGGAGTCTCTGGGGCCAACGTCCTGACTTTC. The gene calls are TRBV11-2 and TRBJ2-6, with TRBD1 matching over 7 bases. This CDR3 has 17 amino acids. V gave up 1 base and J gave up 0 bases; unmatched junction bases: 3. CDR1 and CDR2 from the germline V gene are SGHAT and FQNNGV.

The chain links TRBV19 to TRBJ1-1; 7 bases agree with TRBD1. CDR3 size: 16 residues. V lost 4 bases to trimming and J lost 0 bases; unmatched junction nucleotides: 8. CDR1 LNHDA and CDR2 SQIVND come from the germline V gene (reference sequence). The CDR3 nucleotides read TGTGCCAGTAGTAAGGGGACAGTGCCAATGAACACTGAAGCTTTCTTT. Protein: CASSKGTVPMNTEAFF.

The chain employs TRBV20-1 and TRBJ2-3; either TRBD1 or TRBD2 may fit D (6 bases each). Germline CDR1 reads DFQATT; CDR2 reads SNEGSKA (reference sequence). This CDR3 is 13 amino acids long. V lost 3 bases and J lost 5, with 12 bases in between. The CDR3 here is CSASPGALDTQYF. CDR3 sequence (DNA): TGCAGTGCTAGCCCGGGGGCGCTAGATACGCAGTATTTT.